The 14 T cell receptor beta chains below all came from one sample that was sequenced in a study of T cells after yellow fever vaccination. TCRdb itself ran the 5' RACE reads through MiXCR, one entry per CDR3 protein. The sample gives almost 600,000 distinct CDR3 sequences, roughly 14% of which show up once; 11% to 15% is in the top ten. The sequencing used PBMCs, collected on the day of the yellow fever booster vaccination. Receptors were obtained from a man aged 25-40 years who received the YFV17D yellow fever vaccine.

The V call is TRBV7-3, the J call TRBJ2-1, with D possibly matching TRBD2 (6 bases). V lost 5 bases and J lost 8, with 22 bases in between. Germline V gene lookup returns CDR1 SGHTA and CDR2 FQGTGA. CDR3 length: 16 amino acids. The CDR3 spells CASSLSVAAGLHEQFF. The CDR3 DNA reads TGTGCCAGCAGCCTCTCGGTAGCGGCAGGGCTACATGAGCAGTTCTTC.

A few counts support this clonotype. The chain is built from TRBV4-3 and TRBJ2-1; the D is unclear. There are 14 residues in the CDR3. Germline CDR1 LGHNA, CDR2 YSLEER. V was trimmed by 0 bases and J by 7 bases, leaving 10 bases between them. Here the CDR3 reads CASSQDPKANEQFF. As DNA, the CDR3 is TGCGCCAGCAGCCAAGATCCAAAGGCTAATGAGCAGTTCTTC.

The chain recombines TRBV20-1 with TRBJ2-1, with 11 bases aligning to TRBD2. Per germline, CDR1 DFQATT and CDR2 SNEGSKA (reference sequence). The CDR3 loop spans 15 amino acids. After removal of 3 bases from V and 4 bases from J, the junction contained 5 bases not matched to a gene. As DNA, the CDR3 is TGCAGTGCTAGCGTTACTAGCGGGAGTTACAATGAGCAGTTCTTC. Translation: CSASVTSGSYNEQFF.

This rearrangement joins TRBV24-1 to TRBJ2-5; a possible D gene is TRBD2 (5 bases). CDR3 length equals 15 residues. CDR1 KGHDR and CDR2 SFDVKD come from the germline V gene. The V end was cut by 4 bases, the J end by 2 bases, with 13 bases between. The CDR3 loop reads CATSDGSSGQETQYF. In DNA, the CDR3 is TGTGCCACCAGTGACGGTAGTTCGGGACAAGAGACCCAGTACTTC.

This clonotype was seen a handful of times. The V call is TRBV10-3, the J call TRBJ2-7, with TRBD1 matching 8 bases. Per the germline V gene, CDR1 is ENHRY and CDR2 is SYGVKD. This CDR3 is 14 amino acids long. Trimming took 8 bases from V and 5 from J; bases not matched to a gene: 11. CDR3 sequence: CAIGPDRGGDEQYF. In DNA form, the CDR3 reads TGTGCCATCGGGCCTGACAGGGGAGGCGACGAGCAGTACTTC.

V is TRBV29-1 and J is TRBJ2-3, with D tentatively TRBD1 or TRBD2 (5 bases each). With 6 bases removed from V and 3 bases from J, the gap between germline ends came to 7 bases. Germline-derived CDR1 and CDR2 are SQVTM and ANQGSEA. The CDR3 runs to 11 residues. CDR3 loop: CSVGETDTQYF. The CDR3 DNA sequence: TGCAGCGTGGGGGAAACAGATACGCAGTATTTT.

The CDR3 reads CSASQAGLAGVSYNEQFF. The DNA for the CDR3 is TGCAGTGCCTCCCAGGCTGGACTAGCGGGAGTATCCTACAATGAGCAGTTCTTC. The gene calls are TRBV20-1 and TRBJ2-1, with 13 bases matching TRBD2. The ends lost 6 bases at V and 1 base at J; junction bases unmatched: 12. Germline V gene sequence: CDR1 DFQATT, CDR2 SNEGSKA (reference sequence). There are 18 residues in the CDR3.

This clonotype appeared many times. V gene TRBV7-2 combines with J gene TRBJ2-5; no firm D call. Trimming took off 5 bases at V and 4 bases at J, with 8 bases between the two ends. The CDR3 extends over 12 amino acids. From germline, CDR1 is SGHTA and CDR2 FQGNSA. The CDR3 protein is CASSLLGETQYF. As DNA, the CDR3 is TGTGCCAGCAGCCTTCTTGGAGAGACCCAGTACTTC.

In its sample, this clonotype was seen a few times. The J gene is TRBJ2-2, the V gene TRBV12-3 or TRBV12-4; D might be TRBD2 (6 bases). V dropped 3 bases and J dropped 0 bases, with 11 bases sitting between them. The CDR3 length is 16 residues. The CDR3 here is CASSFPAGTNTGELFF. CDR3 coding DNA: TGTGCCAGCAGTTTCCCTGCGGGAACGAACACCGGGGAGCTGTTTTTT.

This clonotype was observed a few times. The V and J genes are TRBV29-1 and TRBJ1-1; no clear D. Germline lookup yields CDR1 SQVTM and CDR2 ANQGSEA. CDR3 length: 13 amino acids. Trimming took 5 bases from V and 6 from J, leaving 16 bases between them. CDR3 protein: CSVQSSDGAEAFF. The CDR3 DNA sequence: TGCAGCGTTCAGTCGTCTGATGGGGCTGAAGCTTTCTTT.

This clonotype showed up just a few times. The chain uses TRBV12-3 or TRBV12-4 and TRBJ2-7, with D perhaps TRBD1 or TRBD2 (5 bases each). The germline V and J ends were trimmed by 3 bases and 6 bases, with 18 bases remaining between them. There are 15 residues in the CDR3. The CDR3 here is CASSLRGTYLGEQYF. CDR3 in DNA: TGTGCCAGCAGTTTGCGAGGGACGTATCTTGGCGAGCAGTACTTC.

This clonotype appeared many times. The chain carries TRBV5-1 and TRBJ2-3, with 7 nucleotides matching TRBD2. The CDR3 totals 14 residues. The germline CDR1 and CDR2 sequences are SGHRS and YFSETQ. V gave up 4 bases and J gave up 2 bases; unmatched junction bases: 4. This chain's CDR3 is CASSGLESTDTQYF. CDR3 nucleotide sequence: TGCGCCAGCAGCGGACTAGAGTCCACAGATACGCAGTATTTT.

The rearrangement links TRBV6-1 to TRBJ1-1; D is unclear. The CDR3 is made up of 14 amino acids. Germline V gene sequence: CDR1 MNHNS, CDR2 SASEGT. The V gene lost 6 bases and the J gene lost 1 base, with 12 bases spanning the gap. CDR3 sequence (DNA): TGTGCCAGCAGACCAATAGAGCCGAACACTGAAGCTTTCTTT. Protein sequence: CASRPIEPNTEAFF.

This clonotype was seen a handful of times. The V and J genes are TRBV15 and TRBJ1-3; D unresolved. With 6 bases removed from V and 4 bases from J, the gap between germline ends came to 16 bases. This CDR3 spans 15 amino acids. Germline V gene data show CDR1 as LNHNV and CDR2 as YYDKDF (reference sequence). The CDR3 reads CATRVAGKRGNTIYF. The DNA for the CDR3 is TGTGCCACCAGGGTGGCCGGGAAGAGGGGAAACACCATATATTTT.